The sequence of this T cell receptor (beta chain) was determined in a study of tumour-infiltrating T cells in Burkitt lymphoma. Study-level background: Repertoire clonality predicted overall and progression-free survival.

The length of the CDR3 is 13 residues. Germline V gives CDR1 SGHTA, CDR2 FQGNSA. The V and J ends lost 4 bases and 3 bases, in that order; junction bases with no gene match: 1. Method: immunoSEQ multiplex PCR; TCRdb's copy keeps in-frame clones and lacks some. The data show fewer than 8,500 clones, over 60% seen once. This chain uses TRBV7-2 with TRBJ1-1; 8 nucleotides align to TRBD1. Input material: tumor tissue. This receptor was taken from a human donor with diffuse large B-cell lymphoma. The CDR3 bases are TGTGCCAGCAGCTCCAGGGGGCACACTGAAGCTTTCTTT. This gives the protein CASSSRGHTEAFF.